A single count supports the clone carrying this T cell receptor (beta chain). The target antigen is unknown. The data stem from a study of beta chain features in type 1 diabetes. The CDR3 consists of 14 residues. Germline V gene lookup returns CDR1 MNHEY and CDR2 SMNVEV (reference sequence). Trimming left V 3 bases short and J 5 bases short, with 14 bases between. Once sorted, every population was more than 98% pure. General observations from the study: VDJ junctions in type 1 diabetes patients carried more deletions and fewer insertions.

cDNA synthesis used the whole RNA isolate, giving expressed TCRB sequences. Some 3.6 million reads were obtained on average from naive, central memory and regulatory T cell samples. Assay: immunoSEQ multiplex PCR; the TCRdb copy retains only in-frame clones and omits some. The table shows about 9,400 clones, with around 78% occurring only once. J is TRBJ2-7 and V is TRBV27; possible D gene TRBD1, 5 bases. Sequencing was performed on Tregs from blood. The TCR comes from a young woman in good health. The CDR3 bases are TGTGCCAGCAGTTTGTTGGGCAGGGCCCACGAGCAGTACTTC. Amino acid sequence: CASSLLGRAHEQYF.